The clone carrying this TCR beta chain was seen once. What it recognizes is unknown. This record comes from a study of T cells and Merkel cell carcinoma outcomes. Study findings and constraints: Repertoire plus T-cell density reportedly predicted Merkel cell carcinoma outcomes.

Repertoires were generated with immunoSEQ multiplex PCR, while TCRdb's copy carries only in-frame clones and drops some. Of about 3,000 clones in the sample, approximately 95% were seen once. CDR1 and CDR2 from the germline V gene are MGHRA and YSYEKL. The V end was cut by 4 bases, the J end by 4 bases, with 16 bases between. The CDR3 contains 15 residues. This clonotype was obtained from a human donor with Merkel cell carcinoma. V gene TRBV4-1 combines with J gene TRBJ2-5, with D maybe TRBD2 (6 bases). The sample consisted of tumor tissue from Merkel cell carcinoma. The CDR3 sequence is CASSPHGSSRETQYF. The DNA for the CDR3 is TGCGCCAGCAGCCCCCACGGGAGTAGCCGAGAGACCCAGTACTTC.